This T cell receptor beta chain stems from a study of control samples from healthy donors and cancer patients. As regards this clone: The sample has other DNA sequences that encode this CDR3 too.

Germline CDR1 and CDR2: SGHNT and YENEEA. V was clipped by 4 bases and J by 13 bases; unmatched bases: 14. The CDR3 length is 15 residues. Here immunoSEQ multiplex PCR was the method, and the copy in TCRdb shows in-frame clones only, minus some. This sample has about 75,000 clones; approximately 88% occur once, and the top ten carry around 16%. The sequencing input was blood. This chain uses TRBV11-3 with TRBJ2-1, with 9 bases that match TRBD1. This clonotype was sampled from a man between 45 and 60 years old in good health. The CDR3 is CASSWTGAKQVEQFF. DNA of the CDR3: TGTGCCAGCAGCTGGACAGGGGCGAAACAAGTAGAACAGTTCTTC.